This is a list of T cell receptor beta chains from one sample in a study of T cells in Graves' hyperthyroidism and ophthalmopathy. MiXCR, run by TCRdb on the multiplex PCR reads, gives a single entry per CDR3 protein. Of tens of thousands of distinct CDR3 sequences in the sample, approximately 48% were seen once. The specimen was blood. These receptors were obtained from a woman in her fifties or sixties with Graves' ophthalmopathy. Both conserved end residues are part of each CDR3. A D gene is named only where the DNA matches it firmly. Expanded clones get a size class; other rows say once, few or many, or leave the size out.

j_call: TRBJ2-7; v_call: TRBV7-3; clone_size: -; d_call: TRBD1; cdr3_aa: CASSRGTGREQYF; cdr3_nt: TGTGCCAGCTCCCGTGGGACAGGGCGGGAGCAGTACTTC
j_call: TRBJ1-1; v_call: TRBV20-1; clone_size: many; d_call: -; cdr3_aa: CSARGPAGRAASRNTEAFF; cdr3_nt: TGCAGTGCTAGAGGCCCCGCGGGCAGGGCCGCATCTCGGAACACTGAAGCTTTCTTT
j_call: TRBJ2-1; v_call: TRBV18; clone_size: -; d_call: TRBD1; cdr3_aa: CASSPIRGQGYNEQFF; cdr3_nt: TGTGCCAGCTCGCCCATCCGGGGACAGGGGTACAATGAGCAGTTCTTC
j_call: TRBJ2-7; v_call: TRBV6-1; clone_size: many; d_call: -; cdr3_aa: CASSEALREPKYF; cdr3_nt: TGTGCCAGCAGTGAAGCGCTTCGGGAGCCGAAATACTTC
j_call: TRBJ1-2; v_call: TRBV24-1; clone_size: medium-sized; d_call: -; cdr3_aa: CATSEPRRNYGYTF; cdr3_nt: TGTGCCACCAGTGAGCCCCGAAGAAACTATGGCTACACCTTC
j_call: TRBJ2-1; v_call: TRBV13; clone_size: many; d_call: TRBD1; cdr3_aa: CASSPGGQGIDEQFF; cdr3_nt: TGTGCCAGCAGCCCCGGGGGACAGGGTATCGATGAGCAGTTCTTC
j_call: TRBJ1-2; v_call: TRBV10-3; clone_size: -; d_call: -; cdr3_aa: CATGVGRGVYGYTF; cdr3_nt: TGTGCCACTGGCGTGGGCAGGGGCGTATATGGCTACACCTTC
j_call: TRBJ2-7; v_call: TRBV15; clone_size: -; d_call: TRBD1; cdr3_aa: CATSRQDRGSYEQYF; cdr3_nt: TGTGCCACCAGCAGACAGGACAGGGGCTCCTACGAGCAGTACTTC
j_call: TRBJ2-5; v_call: TRBV6-5; clone_size: many; d_call: -; cdr3_aa: CASSRSRKETQYF; cdr3_nt: TGTGCCAGCAGTCGGTCCAGGAAAGAGACCCAGTACTTC
j_call: TRBJ2-1; v_call: TRBV11-2; clone_size: many; d_call: TRBD2; cdr3_aa: CASSLEDWVAGRHNEQFF; cdr3_nt: TGTGCCAGCAGCTTAGAGGATTGGGTAGCGGGCCGTCACAATGAGCAGTTCTTC
j_call: TRBJ2-5; v_call: TRBV18; clone_size: few; d_call: -; cdr3_aa: CASSPLAPGNQETQYF; cdr3_nt: TGTGCCAGCTCACCATTAGCCCCCGGGAACCAAGAGACCCAGTACTTC
j_call: TRBJ2-7; v_call: TRBV2; clone_size: -; d_call: TRBD1; cdr3_aa: CASSWDRGSTGELYF; cdr3_nt: TGTGCCAGCAGCTGGGACAGGGGTTCCACCGGGGAGCTGTACTTC
j_call: TRBJ1-5; v_call: TRBV2; clone_size: many; d_call: -; cdr3_aa: CASRDGRQNFNQPQHF; cdr3_nt: TGTGCCAGCAGGGACGGACGACAGAACTTCAATCAGCCCCAGCATTTT
j_call: TRBJ2-5; v_call: TRBV20-1; clone_size: -; d_call: TRBD2; cdr3_aa: CSFGREGRETQYF; cdr3_nt: TGCAGTTTCGGGCGGGAGGGCCGGGAGACCCAGTACTTC
j_call: TRBJ2-1; v_call: TRBV7-2; clone_size: many; d_call: -; cdr3_aa: CASSLSGAAGYNEQFF; cdr3_nt: TGTGCCAGCAGCCTTAGCGGAGCCGCGGGATACAATGAGCAGTTCTTC
j_call: TRBJ1-2; v_call: TRBV7-2; clone_size: -; d_call: -; cdr3_aa: CASSRKGAYGYTF; cdr3_nt: TGTGCCAGCAGCCGAAAGGGAGCCTACGGCTACACCTTC
j_call: TRBJ1-5; v_call: TRBV7-8; clone_size: -; d_call: -; cdr3_aa: CASSFGDNEPQHF; cdr3_nt: TGTGCCAGCAGCTTCGGCGACAATGAGCCCCAGCATTTT
j_call: TRBJ2-3; v_call: TRBV6-4; clone_size: many; d_call: TRBD2; cdr3_aa: CASSDGTSGGSDTQYF; cdr3_nt: TGTGCCAGCAGTGACGGGACTAGCGGGGGCTCAGATACGCAGTATTTT
j_call: TRBJ2-3; v_call: TRBV4-2; clone_size: many; d_call: -; cdr3_aa: CASSQEYQGRGNADTQYF; cdr3_nt: TGTGCCAGCAGCCAAGAGTATCAGGGTCGGGGAAATGCAGATACGCAGTATTTT
j_call: TRBJ1-1; v_call: TRBV2; clone_size: -; d_call: -; cdr3_aa: CASSEMGGVTEAFF; cdr3_nt: TGTGCCAGCAGTGAAATGGGGGGAGTCACTGAAGCTTTCTTT
j_call: TRBJ1-5; v_call: TRBV20-1; clone_size: many; d_call: TRBD1; cdr3_aa: CSAQWTGYNQPQHF; cdr3_nt: TGCAGTGCTCAATGGACAGGGTATAATCAGCCCCAGCATTTT
j_call: TRBJ1-2; v_call: TRBV2; clone_size: -; d_call: -; cdr3_aa: CASSPQNYGYTF; cdr3_nt: TGTGCCAGCAGCCCACAGAACTATGGCTACACCTTC
j_call: TRBJ2-7; v_call: TRBV19; clone_size: -; d_call: TRBD2; cdr3_aa: CASSSWTSGSAGEQYF; cdr3_nt: TGTGCCAGCAGCTCCTGGACTAGCGGGAGCGCCGGGGAGCAGTACTTC
j_call: TRBJ1-4; v_call: TRBV6-6; clone_size: many; d_call: -; cdr3_aa: CASSYRGGYNEKLFF; cdr3_nt: TGTGCCAGCAGTTACAGAGGGGGGTATAATGAAAAACTGTTTTTT
j_call: TRBJ1-1; v_call: TRBV19; clone_size: -; d_call: -; cdr3_aa: CASIQRNTEAFF; cdr3_nt: TGTGCCAGTATTCAGCGGAACACTGAAGCTTTCTTT
j_call: TRBJ1-4; v_call: TRBV2; clone_size: -; d_call: -; cdr3_aa: CASSEVGRNEKLFF; cdr3_nt: TGTGCCAGCAGTGAAGTCGGGAGGAATGAAAAACTGTTTTTT
j_call: TRBJ1-6; v_call: TRBV7-9; clone_size: -; d_call: TRBD1; cdr3_aa: CASSSRDRLNSPLHF; cdr3_nt: TGTGCCAGCAGCTCCCGGGACAGACTCAATTCACCCCTCCACTTT
j_call: TRBJ2-5; v_call: TRBV9; clone_size: once; d_call: -; cdr3_aa: CASSLRADSLETQYF; cdr3_nt: TGTGCCAGCAGTCTAAGGGCCGACTCCCTGGAGACCCAGTACTTC
j_call: TRBJ1-2; v_call: TRBV19; clone_size: -; d_call: -; cdr3_aa: CASSRQASYGYTF; cdr3_nt: TGTGCCAGTAGCCGACAGGCATCCTATGGCTACACCTTC
j_call: TRBJ2-1; v_call: TRBV15; clone_size: -; d_call: TRBD2; cdr3_aa: CVTSPYGGLAGRRGNEQFF; cdr3_nt: TGTGTCACCAGCCCCTACGGGGGACTAGCGGGAAGGCGTGGTAATGAGCAGTTCTTT
j_call: TRBJ1-2; v_call: TRBV7-8; clone_size: -; d_call: TRBD1; cdr3_aa: CASSSDRVGYTF; cdr3_nt: TGTGCCAGCAGCTCGGACAGGGTTGGCTACACCTTC
j_call: TRBJ2-1; v_call: TRBV6-5; clone_size: -; d_call: TRBD1; cdr3_aa: CASRYQVYAGGSQFF; cdr3_nt: TGTGCCAGCAGATATCAAGTCTATGCAGGGGGATCGCAGTTCTTC
j_call: TRBJ2-5; v_call: TRBV3-1; clone_size: -; d_call: TRBD2; cdr3_aa: CASSQSRPWRGARETQYF; cdr3_nt: TGTGCCAGCAGCCAAAGCAGGCCATGGCGGGGGGCGAGGGAGACCCAGTACTTC
j_call: TRBJ1-5; v_call: TRBV20-1; clone_size: many; d_call: -; cdr3_aa: CSAGGSQPQHF; cdr3_nt: TGCAGTGCGGGGGGGAGTCAGCCCCAGCATTTT
j_call: TRBJ2-2; v_call: TRBV20-1; clone_size: -; d_call: TRBD2; cdr3_aa: CSAGRRGGTGELFF; cdr3_nt: TGCAGTGCTGGACGGCGGGGGGGCACCGGGGAGCTGTTTTTT
j_call: TRBJ2-7; v_call: TRBV19; clone_size: -; d_call: -; cdr3_aa: CASSITEGRNEQYF; cdr3_nt: TGTGCCAGTAGTATCACCGAGGGCAGGAACGAGCAGTACTTC
j_call: TRBJ2-7; v_call: TRBV5-1; clone_size: -; d_call: -; cdr3_aa: CASSLESEQICEQYF; cdr3_nt: TGCGCCAGCAGCTTAGAGAGTGAGCAGATCTGCGAGCAGTACTTC